This T cell receptor beta chain appears in the sequencing data of a study of blood T cell repertoires in COVID-19. As handled by the study authors: Reference gene primers were amplified, and this amplification served to estimate nucleated cell counts. Here immunoSEQ multiplex PCR was the method, and the copy in TCRdb shows in-frame clones only, minus some. The V and J calls and clone size were taken over from that table, and D and trimming were inferred from the DNA. The sample lists 200,000 to 300,000 clones, around 87% occurring once. The CDR3 contains 12 residues. Germline-derived CDR1 and CDR2 are MNHEY and SVGAGI. J gave up 6 bases and V 7 bases, and 3 bases lay outside the gene matches.

This sequence originates from a woman in her thirties or forties with acute COVID-19. The chain uses TRBV6-5 and TRBJ1-5, with 7 bases fitting TRBD1. The sequencing sample was made of PBMCs or T cells enriched from blood (not recorded which). This CDR3 reads CASNRGGQPQHF. CDR3 sequence (DNA): TGTGCCAGCAACAGGGGTGGTCAGCCCCAGCATTTT.